One T cell receptor beta chain is described in this entry. The time point was: persistent/refractory GD, antithyroid drugs over 5 years with positive TRAb. PBMC RNA was the source of the TCR library. The entry originates in a study of regulatory T cells in long-lasting Graves disease. HTBI primers from iRepertoire and Arm-PCR of CDR3 regions yielded the TCR beta libraries. MiXCR, applied by TCRdb to the multiplex PCR reads, yields one record per CDR3 protein. The sample has a few hundred thousand distinct CDR3 sequences, approximately 23% seen once; the top ten hold under 35%. The material sequenced was peripheral blood mononuclear cells (PBMCs), taken when the disease was refractory, from a patient treated with antithyroid drugs. The source is a woman between 40 and 55 years old with Graves disease.

DNA of the CDR3: TGTGCCAGCAGCTACAAAAAGGGGACAACTAATGAAAAACTGTTTTTT. It yields the protein CASSYKKGTTNEKLFF. This chain links TRBV3-1 with TRBJ1-4; D is possibly TRBD1 (5 bases). CDR1 is LGHDT and CDR2 is YNNKEL in the germline V gene (reference sequence). V shed 5 bases and J shed 0 bases, with 13 bases lying between them. The CDR3 has 16 residues.